The sequence of this T cell receptor beta chain was determined in a study of chemoradiotherapy in HPV16-positive cancers. Repertoires were sampled repeatedly during chemoradiotherapy. Study-wide results and caveats: HPV-responsive T-cell expansion during chemoradiotherapy was linked to improved recurrence-free survival in HPV16-positive patients. Non-HPV-specific T cells did not expand in tumors during treatment, whereas candidate HPV-specific clones and E7-related motifs did.

A word on this clone: Its antigen is currently unknown.

TCRdb's table, derived via immunoSEQ multiplex PCR, lists solely in-frame clones and lacks some. The table includes 15,000 to 20,000 clones, approximately 90% detected once. V was shortened by 6 bases and J by 8 bases, with 16 bases between the two germline ends. CDR1 is MNHEY and CDR2 is SVGAGI in the germline V gene. CDR3 length equals 13 residues. Sequencing was performed on blood, taken from a patient who underwent chemoradiotherapy. This sequence joins TRBV6-5 and TRBJ1-1, with TRBD1 as a possible D gene (5 bases). The source is a human donor with HPV-associated anogenital cancer. The CDR3 here is CASSSGLTNEAFF. DNA for the CDR3: TGTGCCAGCAGCTCAGGGCTAACTAACGAAGCTTTCTTT.